One sample yielded the 27 T cell receptor beta chains listed below, sequenced in a study of cytomegalovirus exposure and HLA in healthy donors. Only in-frame clones appear in the TCRdb table, and some are missing; sequencing was by immunoSEQ multiplex PCR. The sample includes about 180,000 clones, 85% seen only once; the top ten take 16%. The sequenced sample was PBMCs. Source of these receptors: a man between 18 and 29 years old in good health and CMV-seropositive.

DNA of the CDR3: TGTGCCACCAGCAGAGATAGGGTCGGGAGGGGGCTACGAGAGACCCAGTACTTC. Translating it yields CATSRDRVGRGLRETQYF. The genes are TRBV15 and TRBJ2-5; perhaps TRBD2 as D (8 bases). The CDR3 consists of 18 residues. The germline gives CDR1 LNHNV, CDR2 YYDKDF (reference sequence). V lost 0 bases and J 4 bases, leaving 21 bases between the germline ends. Full variable domain (remainder filled in from reference TRBV15 and TRBJ2-5): DAMVIQNPRYQVTQFGKPVTLSCSQTLNHNVMYWYQQKSSQAPKLLFHYYDKDFNNEADTPDNFQSRRPNTSFCFLDIRSPGLGDTAMYLCATSRDRVGRGLRETQYFGPGTRLLVL.

The chain has TRBV30 and TRBJ2-3, with D possibly TRBD2 on 5 matching bases. V shed 4 bases and J shed 6 bases, with 11 bases lying between them. The CDR3 is 12 amino acids. The germline gives CDR1 GTSNPN, CDR2 SVGIG (reference sequence). CDR3 region: CAWTQRADTQYF. The CDR3 DNA is TGTGCCTGGACCCAGAGGGCGGATACGCAGTATTTT.

This chain links TRBV7-6 with TRBJ2-1; 10 bases fit TRBD1. Germline V gene lookup returns CDR1 SGHVS and CDR2 FNYEAQ. V lost 4 bases to trimming and J lost 5 bases; unmatched junction nucleotides: 11. The CDR3 has 17 residues. CDR3 sequence reads: CASSSHQGTGANNEQFF. The DNA of the CDR3 is TGTGCCAGCAGCTCCCACCAGGGGACAGGGGCTAACAATGAGCAGTTCTTC. Drawing the rest from reference TRBV7-6 and TRBJ2-1, the complete variable domain is GAGVSQSPRYKVTKRGQDVALRCDPISGHVSLYWYRQALGQGPEFLTYFNYEAQQDKSGLPNDRFSAERPEGSISTLTIQRTEQRDSAMYRCASSSHQGTGANNEQFFGPGTRLTVL.

This chain connects TRBV7-8 to TRBJ1-5; D possibly corresponds to TRBD1 (5 bases). Germline V gene lookup returns CDR1 SGHVS and CDR2 FQNEAQ. This CDR3 region has 18 residues. The ends were cut back, 0 bases at V and 5 bases at J, with 20 bases in the middle. The chain's CDR3 is CASSLAQKGRRRDQPQHF. CDR3 nucleotide sequence: TGTGCCAGCAGCTTAGCGCAAAAGGGGCGAAGGCGAGATCAGCCCCAGCATTTT.

This clone was seen a single time. The chain employs TRBV28 and TRBJ1-1; 11 bases match TRBD1. This CDR3 has 15 residues. CDR1 is MDHEN, CDR2 SYDVKM, per germline. The V segment lost 5 bases and the J segment 4 bases; nucleotides outside the gene matches: 6. CDR3 nucleotides: TGTGCCAGCAGTCCCTCCGGGACAGGGGGCACTGAAGCTTTCTTT. Amino acid sequence: CASSPSGTGGTEAFF.

V usage is TRBV28 and J usage is TRBJ1-2; the match to TRBD1 covers 9 bases. This CDR3 region has 14 residues. Trimming cost V 6 bases and J 4 bases; bases outside gene matches: 6. Germline lookup yields CDR1 MDHEN and CDR2 SYDVKM. CDR3 nucleotides: TGTGCCAGCAGATCGGGACAGGGACGCTATGGCTACACCTTC. This encodes CASRSGQGRYGYTF.

This rearrangement joins TRBV6-6 to TRBJ2-7; the match to TRBD1 covers 10 bases. The CDR3 is 15 amino acids. Germline lookup yields CDR1 MNHNY and CDR2 SVGAGI (reference sequence). V trimming: 2 bases; J trimming: 1 base; junction bases outside the gene matches: 2. The CDR3 here is CASSYGQGESYEQYF. The DNA of the CDR3 is TGTGCCAGCAGTTACGGACAGGGGGAATCCTACGAGCAGTACTTC.

The chain employs TRBV29-1 and TRBJ2-1, with 8 bases that match TRBD1. CDR1 and CDR2 from the germline V gene are SQVTM and ANQGSEA. The CDR3 contains 14 residues. J gave up 7 bases and V 6 bases, and 11 bases lay outside the gene matches. DNA of the CDR3: TGCAGCGTCAACCCCAGGGGGCTCAGGAATGAGCAGTTCTTC. Its translation: CSVNPRGLRNEQFF.

This clone was recorded a few times. The chain combines TRBV5-4 with TRBJ1-6; 8 positions match TRBD1. This CDR3 has 16 amino acids. V lost 4 bases, J lost 9 bases, and 12 bases stayed unmatched. CDR1 is SGHNT and CDR2 is YYREEE in the germline V gene (reference sequence). This chain's CDR3 is CASSASQGAGISPLHF. In DNA, the CDR3 is TGTGCCAGCAGCGCGAGCCAGGGGGCCGGGATTTCACCCCTCCACTTT.

The sample holds one count of this clone. This sequence joins TRBV25-1 and TRBJ1-4; 7 bases are shared with TRBD1. This CDR3 region has 14 residues. CDR1 is MGHDK, CDR2 SYGVNS, per germline. V shed 7 bases and J 8 bases; nucleotides not matched to a gene: 10. Written as DNA, the CDR3 is TGTGCCAGCACCGCCTCCTTGACAGGGGAAAAACTGTTTTTT. Translated: CASTASLTGEKLFF. Full variable domain (missing parts from reference TRBV25-1 and TRBJ1-4): EADIYQTPRYLVIGTGKKITLECSQTMGHDKMYWYQQDPGMELHLIHYSYGVNSTEKGDLSSESTVSRIRTEHFPLTLESARPSHTSQYLCASTASLTGEKLFFGSGTQLSVL.

This clone has just a few counts. The chain employs TRBV19 and TRBJ2-7; no clear D. The germline V gene has CDR1 LNHDA and CDR2 SQIVND (reference sequence). CDR3 size: 11 residues. Trimming cost V 6 bases and J 9 bases, with 12 bases left between them. CDR3 amino acids: CASSDQQRQYF. CDR3 bases: TGTGCCAGTAGCGATCAGCAGCGGCAGTACTTC.

The chain recombines TRBV27 with TRBJ2-5; perhaps TRBD2 as D (5 bases). The germline V gene encodes CDR1 MNHEY and CDR2 SMNVEV (reference sequence). V was clipped by 7 bases and J by 5 bases, with 17 bases between them. The CDR3 has 14 residues. The CDR3 DNA is TGTGCCAGCAAACGGGCTTTGCGAGGGGAGACCCAGTACTTC. It specifies CASKRALRGETQYF.

The V and J genes are TRBV5-1 and TRBJ1-5; tentatively, D is TRBD1 (6 bases). This CDR3 has 14 amino acids. Germline V gives CDR1 SGHRS, CDR2 YFSETQ. The V and J ends lost 4 bases and 2 bases respectively, with 10 bases between them. The CDR3 DNA sequence: TGCGCCAGCAGCAAAGCAGGGGGCAATCAGCCCCAGCATTTT. Protein product: CASSKAGGNQPQHF.

The CDR3 region has the DNA TGCGCCAGCCGCGAGGGGGGGACTTCCTACGAGGAGCAGTACTTC. It encodes CASREGGTSYEEQYF. V is TRBV5-1 and J is TRBJ2-7, with TRBD2 as a possible D gene (7 bases). The CDR3 sequence is 15 residues long. Trimming took off 7 bases at V and 7 bases at J, with 24 bases between the two ends. Per the germline V gene, CDR1 is SGHRS and CDR2 is YFSETQ.

V and J are TRBV5-1 and TRBJ2-3, with D possibly matching TRBD2 (7 bases). V was shortened by 4 bases and J by 2 bases, with 17 bases between the two germline ends. The CDR3 is 16 residues long. In germline, CDR1 is SGHRS, CDR2 YFSETQ. In nucleotides, the CDR3 is TGCGCCAGCAGCCTTTTAGGGGGGGGGAACACAGATACGCAGTATTTT. It translates to CASSLLGGGNTDTQYF. The full variable domain, rest sourced from reference TRBV5-1 and TRBJ2-3, is KAGVTQTPRYLIKTRGQQVTLSCSPISGHRSVSWYQQTPGQGLQFLFEYFSETQRNKGNFPGRFSGRQFSNSRSEMNVSTLELGDSALYLCASSLLGGGNTDTQYFGPGTRLTVL.

This chain joins TRBV9 and TRBJ2-3; TRBD1 might be the D (6 bases). The germline V and J ends were trimmed by 4 bases and 5 bases, with 14 bases remaining between them. Germline CDR1 is SGDLS and CDR2 is YYNGEE. The CDR3 spans 14 residues. Here the CDR3 DNA reads TGTGCCAGCAGCACTCAGGGGCTAAAAGATACGCAGTATTTT. Amino acids: CASSTQGLKDTQYF.

V usage is TRBV5-6 and J usage is TRBJ1-1; D is perhaps TRBD1 (5 bases). The V gene lost 4 bases and the J gene lost 6 bases, with 16 bases spanning the gap. The CDR3 has 14 amino acids. CDR1 and CDR2 (germline): SGHDT, YYEEEE. CDR3 nucleotides: TGTGCCAGCAGCCCCCAATACAGGAATGCTGAAGCTTTCTTT. This codes for CASSPQYRNAEAFF.

J is TRBJ1-1 and V is TRBV5-1; maybe TRBD1 (5 bases). V was shortened by 1 base and J by 4 bases, with 11 bases between the two germline ends. Germline V CDR1 and CDR2: SGHRS, YFSETQ. The CDR3 is 14 residues long. CDR3: CASSLLRGGTEAFF. For the CDR3, the DNA is TGCGCCAGCAGCTTGCTCCGGGGGGGCACTGAAGCTTTCTTT.

The chain combines TRBV4-2 with TRBJ2-3; TRBD1 matches 7 bases. This CDR3 comprises 18 residues. Trimming cost V 4 bases and J 0 bases; bases outside gene matches: 13. Germline V gene data show CDR1 as LGHNA and CDR2 as YNFKEQ. The CDR3 bases are TGTGCCAGCAGCCCGCGACAGGGCCACAGATTTAGCACAGATACGCAGTATTTT. Its protein product is CASSPRQGHRFSTDTQYF.

The chain combines TRBV5-1 with TRBJ1-1; 7 nucleotides line up with TRBD1. With 0 bases clipped from V and 5 bases from J, the junction kept 7 bases outside the gene matches. This CDR3 comprises 15 residues. Germline CDR1 and CDR2: SGHRS and YFSETQ. CDR3 sequence reads: CASSLERQGGTEAFF. CDR3 in DNA: TGCGCCAGCAGCTTGGAACGACAGGGTGGGACTGAAGCTTTCTTT.

The chain's CDR3 is CASSVLLKTSTDTQYF. The CDR3, as DNA: TGCGCCAGCAGTGTACTCCTCAAGACTAGCACAGATACGCAGTATTTT. The chain employs TRBV23-1 and TRBJ2-3; D gene uncertain. TRBV23-1 counts as an open reading frame of uncertain function. The CDR3 extends over 16 amino acids. V was pared by 5 bases and J by 0 bases, with 15 bases between.

This sequence joins TRBV4-1 and TRBJ2-7; tentative D call: TRBD1 (6 bases). The CDR3 length is 15 residues. Per the germline V gene, CDR1 is MGHRA and CDR2 is YSYEKL. The V end lost 0 bases, the J end lost 3 bases, and 12 bases lay between the germline ends. CDR3 DNA: TGCGCCAGCAGCCAAGATTCTGGCAGGGGCTACGAGCAGTACTTC. This encodes CASSQDSGRGYEQYF.

The V call is TRBV19, the J call TRBJ1-5; a possible D gene is TRBD1 (5 bases). CDR3 length: 13 amino acids. Deletions cut 1 base from V and 7 bases from J, with 8 bases between. Germline V gives CDR1 LNHDA, CDR2 SQIVND (reference sequence). This CDR3 is CASSIGGPQPQHF. For the CDR3, the DNA is TGTGCCAGTAGTATAGGGGGCCCCCAGCCCCAGCATTTT.

Only a few counts were recorded for this clone. This chain uses TRBV25-1 with TRBJ2-1, with D possibly matching TRBD1 (6 bases). The CDR3 consists of 18 residues. CDR1 is MGHDK, CDR2 SYGVNS, per germline. The ends were cut back, 3 bases at V and 0 bases at J, with 18 bases in the middle. As DNA, the CDR3 is TGTGCCAGCAGTGATCCTGGCGACAGGACCGTCTCCTACAATGAGCAGTTCTTC. The encoded protein is CASSDPGDRTVSYNEQFF.

The J gene is TRBJ1-1, the V gene TRBV28; 8 positions match TRBD1. With V trimmed by 4 bases and J by 3 bases, 4 bases remained unmatched. This CDR3 region has 14 residues. CDR1 is MDHEN and CDR2 is SYDVKM in the germline V gene. The CDR3 DNA reads as TGTGCCAGCAGTTCAGGGGGCGGTGACACTGAAGCTTTCTTT. As protein: CASSSGGGDTEAFF.

This rearrangement joins TRBV5-4 to TRBJ2-1; 7 bases fit TRBD1. V gave up 3 bases and J gave up 5 bases; unmatched junction bases: 2. Per germline, CDR1 SGHNT and CDR2 YYREEE (reference sequence). The CDR3 runs to 13 residues. CDR3 DNA sequence: TGTGCCAGCAGCTCCGGACAGGACAATGAGCAGTTCTTC. Translated, it gives CASSSGQDNEQFF.

The chain joins TRBV7-3 to TRBJ1-1; D is perhaps TRBD1 (6 bases). V shed 1 base and J shed 11 bases, with 11 bases lying between them. The CDR3 has 12 residues. Germline CDR1 is SGHTA and CDR2 is FQGTGA. As DNA, the CDR3 is TGTGCCAGCAGCTTAAACCAGGGGCCCGCTTTCTTT. This gives the protein CASSLNQGPAFF.